The 30 T cell receptor beta chains in this list originate from one sample, sequenced in a study of blood T cell repertoires in COVID-19. Measured with immunoSEQ multiplex PCR; TCRdb has only the in-frame clones, and not every one. The sample has fewer than 350,000 clones, roughly 86% seen once. The sequenced sample consisted of peripheral blood. These receptors came from a man in his forties or fifties with active or convalescent COVID-19.

This clone has more than one count but fewer than ten. CDR3 protein: CAGNTGNNNSPLHF. The CDR3 nucleotides read TGTGCCGGAAATACAGGGAACAATAATTCACCCCTCCACTTT. V is TRBV7-9 and J is TRBJ1-6, with D perhaps TRBD1 (6 bases). CDR1 is SEHNR, CDR2 FQNEAQ, per germline (reference sequence). Trimming took off 11 bases at V and 5 bases at J, with 16 bases between the two ends. The CDR3 is 14 residues long.

The CDR3 sequence is CASSPIPGTGGGYSPLHF. The CDR3 DNA follows: TGTGCCAGCTCACCCATTCCCGGGACAGGGGGCGGTTATTCACCCCTCCACTTT. J is TRBJ1-6 and V is TRBV18; 12 positions match TRBD1. The length of the CDR3 is 18 residues. Unmatched junction bases numbered 11, after V lost 3 bases and J lost 8 bases. The germline CDR1 and CDR2 sequences are KGHSH and LQKENI.

The chain employs TRBV2 and TRBJ1-1; D unresolved. Germline V gene sequence: CDR1 SNHLY, CDR2 FYNNEI. Trimming cost V 2 bases and J 10 bases, with 14 bases left between them. CDR3 length: 13 residues. As DNA, the CDR3 is TGTGCCAGCAGTGAAAAGCCGAGGGTACTAGCTTTCTTT. Encoded protein: CASSEKPRVLAFF.

This chain connects TRBV6-5 to TRBJ1-1, with unresolved D. The CDR3 sequence is 13 residues long. Germline-derived CDR1 and CDR2 are MNHEY and SVGAGI. V was clipped by 4 bases and J by 1 base, with 7 bases between them. The CDR3 reads CASSFWRNTEAFF. The CDR3 DNA reads TGTGCCAGCAGTTTCTGGAGGAACACTGAAGCTTTCTTT.

The V call is TRBV4-1, the J call TRBJ1-4; D is undetermined. Germline-derived CDR1 and CDR2 are MGHRA and YSYEKL. The CDR3 is 14 amino acids. The V gene lost 4 bases and the J gene lost 6 bases, with 12 bases spanning the gap. CDR3 DNA sequence: TGCGCCAGCAGCCCAATCGACGGAGATGAAAAACTGTTTTTT. It codes for CASSPIDGDEKLFF.

This chain connects TRBV7-7 to TRBJ1-6; D is unclear. Looked up from germline, CDR1 is SSHAT and CDR2 is FNYEAQ (reference sequence). Trimming stripped 4 bases from V and 12 bases from J, with 31 bases between. The CDR3 contains 19 residues. The CDR3 reads CASSSHPSLLAGRGGPLHF. The DNA of the CDR3 is TGTGCCAGCAGCTCTCACCCCTCTCTTCTGGCGGGCCGGGGTGGACCCCTCCACTTT.

The rearrangement links TRBV5-8 to TRBJ1-4, with D perhaps matching TRBD1 (5 bases). The germline V gene has CDR1 SGHTS and CDR2 YDEGEE. The V and J ends lost 4 bases and 7 bases respectively, with 26 bases between them. This CDR3 spans 18 amino acids. The CDR3 DNA reads as TGTGCCAGCAGCCTAGAAGTAGGGGTCGGTTTGCTAGGTGAAAAACTGTTTTTT. Its translation: CASSLEVGVGLLGEKLFF.

This clone was seen more than once but under ten times. Since a much larger clone is just one base distant, this may be a read error. Other DNA sequences within the sample encode an identical CDR3. J is TRBJ1-1 and V is TRBV2; the D gene is possibly TRBD1 (6 bases). With 4 bases removed from V and 4 bases from J, the gap between germline ends came to 7 bases. Germline values: CDR1 SNHLY, CDR2 FYNNEI. The CDR3 consists of 12 residues. CDR3: CASSVQGTEAFF. The DNA of the CDR3 is TGTGCCAGCAGTGTACAGGGCACTGAAGCTTTCTTT. The entire variable domain, with the rest obtained from reference TRBV2 and TRBJ1-1, is as follows: EPEVTQTPSHQVTQMGQEVILRCVPISNHLYFYWYRQILGQKVEFLVSFYNNEISEKSEIFDDQFSVERPDGSNFTLKIRSTKLEDSAMYFCASSVQGTEAFFGQGTRLTVV.

The chain joins TRBV10-3 to TRBJ2-3; TRBD2 agrees at 14 bases. V lost 0 bases and J lost 5; bases outside the gene matches: 7. The CDR3 runs to 18 residues. Germline CDR1 ENHRY, CDR2 SYGVKD. The DNA for the CDR3 is TGTGCCATCAGTGAGTCGGGGACTAGCGGGAGTTGGGAAGATACGCAGTATTTT. This sequence encodes CAISESGTSGSWEDTQYF.

This chain connects TRBV10-2 to TRBJ1-2; the D is unclear. Between the trimmed V and J ends, which lost 6 bases and 4 bases, there was a span of 21 bases. The CDR3 totals 16 residues. Germline V gene lookup returns CDR1 WSHSY and CDR2 SAAADI. The CDR3 nucleotides are TGCGCCAGCAGCGCTTCTGGCGGAGCCTCTTTCTATGGCTACACCTTC. As protein: CASSASGGASFYGYTF.

The V gene is TRBV11-3, the J gene TRBJ2-1, with 7 bases identical to TRBD1. Germline V CDR1 and CDR2: SGHNT, YENEEA. After removal of 5 bases from V and 0 bases from J, the junction contained 7 bases not matched to a gene. This CDR3 comprises 16 residues. CDR3 sequence: CASSTHRDSSYNEQFF. In DNA, the CDR3 is TGTGCCAGCAGCACACACCGGGACAGCTCCTACAATGAGCAGTTCTTC. Full variable domain (remainder filled in from reference TRBV11-3 and TRBJ2-1): EAGVVQSPRYKIIEKKQPVAFWCNPISGHNTLYWYLQNLGQGPELLIRYENEEAVDDSQLPKDRFSAERLKGVDSTLKIQPAELGDSAVYLCASSTHRDSSYNEQFFGPGTRLTVL.

This rearrangement joins TRBV30 to TRBJ1-5, with 8 bases matching TRBD1. The V gene's germline CDR1 is GTSNPN and CDR2 SVGIG (reference sequence). Trimming at V came to 0 bases and at J to 7 bases, leaving 14 bases not matched to a gene. The CDR3 is 17 residues long. CDR3 bases: TGTGCCTGGAGTGTACGCAGGGGGCGAAGAGTGGACCAGCCCCAGCATTTT. This gives the protein CAWSVRRGRRVDQPQHF.

The chain uses TRBV6-5 and TRBJ2-1; 8 nucleotides agree with TRBD2. The junction had 7 bases not matched to a gene; V was cut back by 5 bases and J by 4 bases. This CDR3 contains 15 residues. Germline-derived CDR1 and CDR2 are MNHEY and SVGAGI. CDR3 in DNA: TGTGCCAGCAGTCGTTCGGGACTAGAGTACAATGAGCAGTTCTTC. This gives the protein CASSRSGLEYNEQFF.

The chain has TRBV3-1 (or the pseudogene TRBV3-2) and TRBJ1-5, with D possibly TRBD1 on 6 matching bases. Trimming shortened V by 3 bases and J by 0 bases, and 18 bases separated the two germline ends. From germline, CDR1 is LGHDT and CDR2 YNNKEL (reference sequence). This CDR3 is 18 amino acids long. CDR3 nucleotide sequence: TGTGCCAGCAGCCAGGGCGGCAGGGGAGGGAATAGCAATCAGCCCCAGCATTTT. It specifies CASSQGGRGGNSNQPQHF.

This sequence joins TRBV28 and TRBJ2-1; 12 nucleotides line up with TRBD2. Trimming removed 5 bases from V and 7 bases from J; junction bases left unmatched: 9. The length of the CDR3 is 16 residues. The germline CDR1 and CDR2 sequences are MDHEN and SYDVKM. The CDR3 sequence is CASSTYRTSGGNEQFF. The CDR3 DNA is TGTGCCAGCAGTACCTATAGAACTAGCGGGGGGAATGAGCAGTTCTTC.

This sequence joins TRBV5-4 and TRBJ2-6; D possibly corresponds to TRBD2 (6 bases). The ends were cut back, 1 base at V and 8 bases at J, with 16 bases in the middle. Germline-derived CDR1 and CDR2 are SGHNT and YYREEE (reference sequence). The CDR3 is 16 amino acids. The CDR3 sequence is CASSLQGRDSSNVLTF. CDR3 sequence (DNA): TGTGCCAGCAGCTTGCAAGGCCGGGACTCTTCCAACGTCCTGACTTTC. Variable domain in full (rest from reference TRBV5-4 and TRBJ2-6): ETGVTQSPTHLIKTRGQQVTLRCSSQSGHNTVSWYQQALGQGPQFIFQYYREEENGRGNFPPRFSGLQFPNYSSELNVNALELDDSALYLCASSLQGRDSSNVLTFGAGSRLTVL.

The V call is TRBV5-1, the J call TRBJ2-5; maybe TRBD1 (5 bases). The germline V gene has CDR1 SGHRS and CDR2 YFSETQ. The CDR3 contains 12 residues. Trimming pared 5 bases from V and 4 bases from J, leaving 9 bases between. Here the CDR3 DNA reads TGCGCCAGCAGAGGGGTTGGAGAGACCCAGTACTTC. Translated: CASRGVGETQYF. Together with reference TRBV5-1 and TRBJ2-5, the CDR3 gives the full variable domain: KAGVTQTPRYLIKTRGQQVTLSCSPISGHRSVSWYQQTPGQGLQFLFEYFSETQRNKGNFPGRFSGRQFSNSRSEMNVSTLELGDSALYLCASRGVGETQYFGPGTRLLVL.

DNA of the CDR3: TGTGCCAGCAGTGCATGGCAGGGGCAAATCAACTTTTACTCCTATAATTCACCCCTCCACTTT. Translation: CASSAWQGQINFYSYNSPLHF. The chain recombines TRBV2 with TRBJ1-6; possible D gene TRBD1, 6 bases. The V and J ends lost 4 bases and 0 bases respectively, with 25 bases between them. The CDR3 length is 21 residues. Germline V gene sequence: CDR1 SNHLY, CDR2 FYNNEI. Full variable domain (remainder filled in from reference TRBV2 and TRBJ1-6): EPEVTQTPSHQVTQMGQEVILRCVPISNHLYFYWYRQILGQKVEFLVSFYNNEISEKSEIFDDQFSVERPDGSNFTLKIRSTKLEDSAMYFCASSAWQGQINFYSYNSPLHFGNGTRLTVT.

The chain couples TRBV28 to TRBJ1-1; TRBD1 is a possible D gene (6 bases). V lost 5 bases to trimming and J lost 1 base, with 11 bases between them. CDR1 and CDR2 from the germline V gene are MDHEN and SYDVKM. This CDR3 region has 14 residues. The CDR3: CASSVPGQNTEAFF. The CDR3 DNA is TGTGCCAGCAGTGTCCCGGGACAGAACACTGAAGCTTTCTTT.

Here the CDR3 reads CASSFTSVTGELFF. CDR3 sequence (DNA): TGCGCCAGCAGCTTTACTAGCGTCACCGGGGAGCTGTTTTTT. This chain uses TRBV5-1 with TRBJ2-2; 7 bases match TRBD2. The CDR3 runs to 14 residues. Germline CDR1 reads SGHRS; CDR2 reads YFSETQ. V shed 2 bases, J shed 4 bases, and the junction held 2 bases outside the gene matches.

The chain uses TRBV28 and TRBJ2-3; TRBD2 matches at 9 bases. Germline V gene lookup returns CDR1 MDHEN and CDR2 SYDVKM. After removal of 3 bases from V and 5 bases from J, the junction contained 6 bases not matched to a gene. This CDR3 region has 15 residues. The CDR3 sequence: CASSFPGLARDTQYF. CDR3 DNA sequence: TGTGCCAGCAGTTTCCCGGGACTAGCCCGAGATACGCAGTATTTT.

The gene calls are TRBV18 and TRBJ2-5; 7 bases map to TRBD1. The CDR3 contains 13 residues. Germline CDR1 and CDR2: KGHSH and LQKENI. Trimming cost V 3 bases and J 9 bases; bases outside gene matches: 7. This chain's CDR3 is CASSPGTDTAQYF. The CDR3 DNA reads TGTGCCAGCTCACCGGGGACAGACACGGCCCAGTACTTC.

The chain employs TRBV5-6 and TRBJ2-1; D not resolved. V was shortened by 0 bases and J by 6 bases, with 13 bases between the two germline ends. Germline CDR1 reads SGHDT; CDR2 reads YYEEEE. The CDR3 spans 15 residues. CDR3 in amino acids: CASSLGTLPSNEQFF. The CDR3 bases are TGTGCCAGCAGCTTGGGAACGCTACCATCCAATGAGCAGTTCTTC.

The genes are TRBV18 and TRBJ2-1; TRBD1 matches at 9 bases. V lost 6 bases to trimming and J lost 8 bases; unmatched junction nucleotides: 8. The CDR3 covers 14 residues. The germline V gene has CDR1 KGHSH and CDR2 LQKENI. The CDR3 spells CASSEIRTGDEQFF. For the CDR3, the DNA is TGTGCCAGCTCCGAGATCCGGACAGGGGATGAGCAGTTCTTC.

V is TRBV2 and J is TRBJ1-4; D uncertain. V was trimmed by 7 bases and J by 6 bases, leaving 9 bases between them. The CDR3 is made up of 12 amino acids. Germline values: CDR1 SNHLY, CDR2 FYNNEI. This CDR3 is CASTKRDEKLFF. CDR3 nucleotide sequence: TGTGCCAGCACCAAAAGAGATGAAAAACTGTTTTTT.

The chain uses TRBV2 and TRBJ2-7; weak D call: TRBD2 (5 bases). There are 15 residues in the CDR3. Germline loops: CDR1 SNHLY, CDR2 FYNNEI. Trimming shortened V by 8 bases and J by 2 bases, and 19 bases separated the two germline ends. The CDR3 region has the DNA TGTGCCAGCGTTATCTACCAGGAGGACCCCTACGAGCAGTACTTC. Translation: CASVIYQEDPYEQYF. The whole variable domain, filled in from reference TRBV2 and TRBJ2-7, reads EPEVTQTPSHQVTQMGQEVILRCVPISNHLYFYWYRQILGQKVEFLVSFYNNEISEKSEIFDDQFSVERPDGSNFTLKIRSTKLEDSAMYFCASVIYQEDPYEQYFGPGTRLTVT.

This rearrangement joins TRBV9 to TRBJ1-2; D not resolved. Trimming took off 3 bases at V and 5 bases at J, with 8 bases between the two ends. CDR1 SGDLS and CDR2 YYNGEE come from the germline V gene. The CDR3 has 12 residues. CDR3 protein: CASSAGTYGYTF. As DNA, the CDR3 is TGTGCCAGCAGCGCGGGTACTTATGGCTACACCTTC. Variable domain in full (rest from reference TRBV9 and TRBJ1-2): DSGVTQTPKHLITATGQRVTLRCSPRSGDLSVYWYQQSLDQGLQFLIQYYNGEERAKGNILERFSAQQFPDLHSELNLSSLELGDSALYFCASSAGTYGYTFGSGTRLTVV.

The chain joins TRBV5-4 to TRBJ1-1; 8 positions agree with TRBD1. Germline CDR1 SGHNT, CDR2 YYREEE (reference sequence). Trimming at V came to 4 bases and at J to 3 bases, leaving 2 bases not matched to a gene. CDR3 length: 13 residues. CDR3 nucleotide sequence: TGTGCCAGCAGCGGACAGGGATACACTGAAGCTTTCTTT. Its translation is CASSGQGYTEAFF. Using reference TRBV5-4 and TRBJ1-1 for the parts outside the CDR3, the full variable domain is ETGVTQSPTHLIKTRGQQVTLRCSSQSGHNTVSWYQQALGQGPQFIFQYYREEENGRGNFPPRFSGLQFPNYSSELNVNALELDDSALYLCASSGQGYTEAFFGQGTRLTVV.

This sequence joins TRBV7-3 and TRBJ1-1; the D gene is possibly TRBD1 (6 bases). This CDR3 spans 14 amino acids. V dropped 6 bases and J dropped 11 bases, with 22 bases sitting between them. Looked up from germline, CDR1 is SGHTA and CDR2 is FQGTGA. CDR3 sequence reads: CASRPTGDGPVAFF. In DNA form, the CDR3 reads TGTGCCAGCAGACCGACAGGTGATGGGCCCGTTGCTTTCTTT.

In its sample, this clone was seen once. The J gene is TRBJ2-5, the V gene TRBV12-3 or TRBV12-4; the match to TRBD2 covers 7 bases. J lost 3 bases, V lost 7 bases, and 5 bases had no gene match. CDR3 size: 13 residues. The CDR3 DNA sequence: TGTGCCAGCACCTGGGGAGGGGAAGAGACCCAGTACTTC. Its protein is CASTWGGEETQYF.